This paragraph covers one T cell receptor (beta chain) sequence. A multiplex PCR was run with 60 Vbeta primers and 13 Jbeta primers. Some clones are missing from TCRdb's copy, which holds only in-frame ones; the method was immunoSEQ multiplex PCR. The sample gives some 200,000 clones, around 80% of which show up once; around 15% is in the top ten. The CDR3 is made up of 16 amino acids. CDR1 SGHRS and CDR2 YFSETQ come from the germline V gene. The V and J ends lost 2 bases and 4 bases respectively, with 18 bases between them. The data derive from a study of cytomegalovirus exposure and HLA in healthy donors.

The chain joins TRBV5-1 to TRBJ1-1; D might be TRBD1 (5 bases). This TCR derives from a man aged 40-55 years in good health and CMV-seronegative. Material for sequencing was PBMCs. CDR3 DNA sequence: TGCGCCAGCAGCTTAGGAGGGGCCCCCCGGACCACTGAAGCTTTCTTT. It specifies CASSLGGAPRTTEAFF.